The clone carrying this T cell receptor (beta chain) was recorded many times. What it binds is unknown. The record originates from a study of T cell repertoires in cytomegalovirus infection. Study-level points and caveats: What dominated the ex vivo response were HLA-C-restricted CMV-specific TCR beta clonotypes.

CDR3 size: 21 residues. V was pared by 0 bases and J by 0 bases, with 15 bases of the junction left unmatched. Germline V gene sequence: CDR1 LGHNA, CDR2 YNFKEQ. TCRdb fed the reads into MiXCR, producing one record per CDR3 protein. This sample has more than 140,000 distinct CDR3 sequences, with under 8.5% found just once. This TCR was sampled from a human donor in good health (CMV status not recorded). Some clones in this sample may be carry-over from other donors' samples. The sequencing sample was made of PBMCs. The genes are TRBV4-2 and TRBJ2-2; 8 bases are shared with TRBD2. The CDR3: CASSQDPRTSSSLANTGELFF. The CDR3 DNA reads TGTGCCAGCAGCCAAGATCCGCGGACTAGCAGTTCGTTGGCGAACACCGGGGAGCTGTTTTTT.